This TCR beta chain was sequenced in a study of shared clonotypes between healthy human individuals. Using immunoSEQ multiplex PCR, the repertoire was profiled, and TCRdb retains in-frame clones only, with some absent. Of about 680,000 clones in the sample, 92% were seen once. Per germline, CDR1 LNHNV and CDR2 YYDKDF (reference sequence). V lost 5 bases to trimming and J lost 2 bases; unmatched junction nucleotides: 4. This CDR3 spans 14 amino acids. Study outcomes and limitations: What naive subsets generally showed was a larger estimated richness than memory subsets showed.

CD45RO-negative, CCR7-positively selected cells formed the naive CD8 fraction, excluding terminally differentiated effector memory CD45RA+ cells. Adult Caucasians living in Nashville, Tennessee made up all of the donors. For this clone: What it binds is not known.

Source material: naive CD8+ T cells sorted from blood. The chain combines TRBV15 with TRBJ2-7; TRBD2 matches 9 bases. The receptor's source is a man aged 25-45 years in good health. The CDR3 sequence: CATSYRTSAYEQYF. The CDR3 nucleotides are TGTGCCACCAGCTATCGGACTAGCGCCTACGAGCAGTACTTC.